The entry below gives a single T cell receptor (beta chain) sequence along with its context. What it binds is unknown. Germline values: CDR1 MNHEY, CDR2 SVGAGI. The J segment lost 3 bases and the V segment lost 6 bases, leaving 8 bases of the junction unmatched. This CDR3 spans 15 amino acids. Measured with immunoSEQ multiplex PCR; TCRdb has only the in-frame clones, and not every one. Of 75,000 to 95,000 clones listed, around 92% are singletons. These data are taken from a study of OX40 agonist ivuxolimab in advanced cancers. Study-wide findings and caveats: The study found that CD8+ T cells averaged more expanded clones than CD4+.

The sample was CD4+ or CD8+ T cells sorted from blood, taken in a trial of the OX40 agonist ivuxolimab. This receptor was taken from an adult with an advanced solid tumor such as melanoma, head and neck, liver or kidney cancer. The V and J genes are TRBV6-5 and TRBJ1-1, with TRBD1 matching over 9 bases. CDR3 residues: CASRRTWTGDTEAFF. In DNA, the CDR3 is TGTGCCAGCAGGCGTACTTGGACAGGGGACACTGAAGCTTTCTTT.